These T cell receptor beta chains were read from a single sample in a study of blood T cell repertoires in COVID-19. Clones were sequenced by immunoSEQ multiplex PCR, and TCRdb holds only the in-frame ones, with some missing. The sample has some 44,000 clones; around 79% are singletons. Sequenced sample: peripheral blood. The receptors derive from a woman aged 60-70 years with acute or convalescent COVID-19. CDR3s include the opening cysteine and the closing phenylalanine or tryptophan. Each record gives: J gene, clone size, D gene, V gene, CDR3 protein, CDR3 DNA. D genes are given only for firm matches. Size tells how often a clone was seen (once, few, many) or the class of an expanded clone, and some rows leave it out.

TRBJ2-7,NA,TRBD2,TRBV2,CASSGTRLAEQYF,TGTGCCAGTTCCGGGACTAGGCTTGCCGAGCAGTACTTC
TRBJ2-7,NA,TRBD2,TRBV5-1,CASSLAGEGGYEQYF,TGCGCCAGCAGCTTGGCCGGGGAGGGAGGGTACGAGCAGTACTTC
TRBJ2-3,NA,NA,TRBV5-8,CASSLPPPGADTQYF,TGTGCCAGCAGCTTGCCCCCGCCGGGAGCAGATACGCAGTATTTT
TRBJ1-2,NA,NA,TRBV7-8,CASSLGGANYGYTF,TGTGCCAGCAGCTTGGGGGGGGCTAACTATGGCTACACCTTC
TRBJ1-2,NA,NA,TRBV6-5,CASRRTGTHNYGYTF,TGTGCCAGCAGGCGAACCGGGACACACAACTATGGCTACACCTTC
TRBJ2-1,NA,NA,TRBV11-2,CASSFQVLNSYNEQFF,TGTGCCAGCAGCTTTCAGGTCCTCAACTCCTACAATGAGCAGTTCTTC
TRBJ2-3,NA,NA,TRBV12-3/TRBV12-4,CASSAGDTQYF,TGTGCCAGCAGCGCAGGGGATACGCAGTATTTT
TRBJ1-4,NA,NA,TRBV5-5,CASSREWGQEKLFF,TGTGCCAGCAGCCGGGAGTGGGGTCAGGAAAAACTGTTTTTT
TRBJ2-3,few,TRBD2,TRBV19,CASMGPGTSGGVDTQYF,TGTGCCAGTATGGGCCCTGGGACTAGCGGGGGGGTAGATACGCAGTATTTT
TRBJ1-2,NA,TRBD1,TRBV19,CASSRQGADYGYTF,TGTGCCAGTAGCCGACAGGGGGCCGACTATGGCTACACCTTC
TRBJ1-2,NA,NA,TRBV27,CASSWGGGGPFKGYTF,TGTGCCAGCAGTTGGGGAGGCGGGGGCCCATTTAAGGGCTACACCTTC
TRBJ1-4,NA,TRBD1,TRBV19,CASSTGGNEKLFF,TGTGCCAGTAGTACAGGGGGGAATGAAAAACTGTTTTTT
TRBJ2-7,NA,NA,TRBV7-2,CASSFEYNYEQYF,TGTGCCAGCAGCTTCGAGTATAATTACGAGCAGTACTTC
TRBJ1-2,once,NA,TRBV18,CASSVDRDKSSYGYTF,TGTGCCAGCTCAGTGGACCGGGACAAATCATCCTATGGCTACACCTTC
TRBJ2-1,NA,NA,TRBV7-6,CASSFFGRAPQEQFF,TGTGCCAGCAGCTTTTTCGGGCGGGCCCCCCAGGAGCAGTTCTTC
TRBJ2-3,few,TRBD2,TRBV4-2,CASSQGTGTSYTDTQYF,TGTGCCAGCAGCCAAGGAACCGGGACTAGCTACACAGATACGCAGTATTTT
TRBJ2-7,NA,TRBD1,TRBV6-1,CASSELGTETPYEQYF,TGTGCCAGCAGTGAATTAGGGACAGAAACACCCTACGAGCAGTACTTC
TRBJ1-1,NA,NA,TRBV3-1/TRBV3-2,CASSQDLYTEAFF,TGTGCCAGCAGCCAAGATCTTTACACTGAAGCTTTCTTT
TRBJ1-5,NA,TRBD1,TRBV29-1,CSAVRGVGQPQHF,TGCAGCGCCGTCAGGGGGGTAGGGCAGCCCCAGCATTTT
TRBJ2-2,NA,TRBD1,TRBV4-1,CASSQPTRDRGPNTGELFF,TGCGCCAGCAGCCAGCCCACCCGGGACAGGGGGCCGAACACCGGGGAGCTGTTTTTT
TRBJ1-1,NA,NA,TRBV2,CATERGAFF,TGTGCCACAGAAAGGGGAGCTTTCTTT
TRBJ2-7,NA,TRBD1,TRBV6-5,CASSTDREGEQYF,TGTGCCAGCAGCACTGACAGGGAAGGCGAGCAGTACTTC
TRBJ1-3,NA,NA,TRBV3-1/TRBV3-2,CASSQLGRYSGNTIYF,TGTGCCAGCAGCCAGCTGGGCCGATACTCTGGAAACACCATATATTTT
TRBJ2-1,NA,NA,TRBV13,CASSLPVGTGNEQFF,TGTGCCAGCAGCTTACCGGTGGGTACGGGAAATGAGCAGTTCTTC
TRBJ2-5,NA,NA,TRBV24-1,CATSDSKKETQYF,TGTGCCACCAGTGATTCTAAAAAAGAGACCCAGTACTTC
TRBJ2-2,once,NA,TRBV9,CASSAPGGTNTGELFF,TGTGCCAGCAGCGCCCCAGGGGGGACGAACACCGGGGAGCTGTTTTTT
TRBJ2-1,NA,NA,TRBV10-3,CAAGGSYNEQFF,TGTGCCGCCGGGGGCTCCTACAATGAGCAGTTCTTC
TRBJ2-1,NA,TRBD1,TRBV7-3,CASSPGTGLGNEQFF,TGTGCCAGCAGCCCCGGGACAGGGTTGGGAAATGAGCAGTTCTTC